The 29 T cell receptor beta chains given below trace back to one sample, sequenced in a study of cytomegalovirus exposure and HLA in healthy donors. In the PCR, 60 Vbeta and 13 Jbeta primers were used. The assay was immunoSEQ multiplex PCR, and TCRdb's table has in-frame clones only and misses some. Altogether 200,000 to 250,000 clones are present, over 60% being singletons, with the ten largest covering 0.63%. The specimen was PBMCs. The origin of the receptors is a young man in good health and CMV-seronegative.

V and J are TRBV9 and TRBJ2-7, with 8 bases fitting TRBD2. CDR3 length equals 17 residues. Germline V CDR1 and CDR2: SGDLS, YYNGEE. The trim removed 3 bases at V and 5 bases at J, leaving 16 bases unmatched. The CDR3 loop is CASSASGLVRGMDEQYF. For the CDR3, the DNA is TGTGCCAGCAGCGCCTCGGGACTAGTGAGGGGGATGGACGAGCAGTACTTC.

The rearrangement links TRBV30 to TRBJ2-5, with TRBD2 matching over 13 bases. The J segment lost 4 bases and the V segment lost 2 bases, leaving 10 bases of the junction unmatched. Germline V CDR1 and CDR2: GTSNPN, SVGIG (reference sequence). The CDR3 is made up of 17 amino acids. The CDR3: CAWSKSRTSGSRETQYF. In nucleotides, the CDR3 is TGTGCCTGGAGTAAATCGCGGACTAGCGGGAGCCGAGAGACCCAGTACTTC.

This sequence joins TRBV7-9 and TRBJ1-2; no clear D gene. The CDR3 is made up of 12 amino acids. Trimming left V 5 bases short and J 8 bases short, with 12 bases between. Germline V gene lookup returns CDR1 SEHNR and CDR2 FQNEAQ (reference sequence). The CDR3 DNA reads as TGTGCCAGCAGCCCGAGTTATTCGGGCTACACCTTC. Its translation is CASSPSYSGYTF. Variable domain in full (rest from reference TRBV7-9 and TRBJ1-2): DTGVSQNPRHKITKRGQNVTFRCDPISEHNRLYWYRQTLGQGPEFLTYFQNEAQLEKSRLLSDRFSAERPKGSFSTLEIQRTEQGDSAMYLCASSPSYSGYTFGSGTRLTVV.

The chain employs TRBV27 and TRBJ1-2; D remains ambiguous. V lost 3 bases and J lost 1, with 15 bases in between. CDR1 and CDR2 (germline): MNHEY, SMNVEV (reference sequence). This CDR3 is 16 amino acids long. CDR3 sequence: CASSLVRGKDNYGYTF. In DNA form, the CDR3 reads TGTGCCAGCAGTTTGGTGCGGGGTAAGGATAACTATGGCTACACCTTC.

Only one count was recorded for this clone. The CDR3 is CASSLRGGASYEQYF. The CDR3 DNA reads as TGTGCCAGCAGTTTAAGAGGGGGCGCGTCCTACGAGCAGTACTTC. V is TRBV27 and J is TRBJ2-7, with 7 bases that match TRBD1. There are 15 residues in the CDR3. From germline, CDR1 is MNHEY and CDR2 SMNVEV (reference sequence). The ends lost 2 bases at V and 1 base at J; junction bases unmatched: 5.

The chain joins TRBV5-5 to TRBJ1-5, with 7 bases lining up with TRBD1. This CDR3 is built from 16 residues. Unmatched junction bases numbered 12, after V lost 6 bases and J lost 3 bases. Germline assignment: CDR1 SGHKS and CDR2 YYEKEE (reference sequence). CDR3 protein: CASTLGPTGPNQPQHF. In DNA, the CDR3 is TGTGCCAGCACCCTAGGCCCGACAGGGCCCAATCAGCCCCAGCATTTT. Full variable domain (missing parts from reference TRBV5-5 and TRBJ1-5): DAGVTQSPTHLIKTRGQQVTLRCSPISGHKSVSWYQQVLGQGPQFIFQYYEKEERGRGNFPDRFSARQFPNYSSELNVNALLLGDSALYLCASTLGPTGPNQPQHFGDGTRLSIL.

This clone has just a few counts. The chain combines TRBV29-1 with TRBJ2-1; D unresolved. In germline, CDR1 is SQVTM, CDR2 ANQGSEA. This CDR3 is 12 amino acids long. V lost 6 bases and J 4 bases, leaving 10 bases between the germline ends. CDR3 bases: TGCAGCGTCCCCCCCGGTTACAATGAGCAGTTCTTC. Protein sequence: CSVPPGYNEQFF.

The V and J genes are TRBV5-6 and TRBJ2-2; D not resolved. This CDR3 contains 15 residues. The germline V gene has CDR1 SGHDT and CDR2 YYEEEE. V was shortened by 1 base and J by 4 bases, with 11 bases between the two germline ends. The CDR3 bases are TGTGCCAGCAGCTTGACAACCCGAGGCACCGGGGAGCTGTTTTTT. Translated, it gives CASSLTTRGTGELFF.

The chain employs TRBV7-9 and TRBJ1-4, with TRBD1 matching 7 bases. The CDR3 has 14 amino acids. CDR1 SEHNR and CDR2 FQNEAQ come from the germline V gene (reference sequence). J was trimmed by 12 bases and V by 1 base; bases with no gene match: 8. The DNA of the CDR3 is TGTGCCAGCAGCTTAGGGGTCGACAGGGTTGAACTGTTTTTT. Translated: CASSLGVDRVELFF.

The CDR3 coding sequence is TGTGCCAGCAGCTCCCAGGCGGGGGGTCTCTACGAGCAGTACTTC. Its protein is CASSSQAGGLYEQYF. V is TRBV7-9 and J is TRBJ2-7; TRBD2 agrees at 8 bases. Losses at the gene ends were 4 bases for V and 3 bases for J; bases not matched to a gene: 8. Looked up from germline, CDR1 is SEHNR and CDR2 is FQNEAQ (reference sequence). The CDR3 is 15 amino acids.

The rearrangement uses TRBV28 and TRBJ1-5, with a tentative D call TRBD1 (6 bases). Germline V lookup: CDR1 MDHEN, CDR2 SYDVKM. The length of the CDR3 is 17 residues. V shed 4 bases and J shed 0 bases, with 16 bases lying between them. The CDR3 loop is CASSSGQSPYSNQPQHF. For the CDR3, the DNA is TGTGCCAGCAGTTCCGGACAGAGTCCTTATAGCAATCAGCCCCAGCATTTT.

The chain uses TRBV30 and TRBJ2-3, with 8 bases identical to TRBD1. CDR3 length: 12 amino acids. Germline-derived CDR1 and CDR2 are GTSNPN and SVGIG (reference sequence). Trimming at V came to 4 bases and at J to 11 bases, leaving 8 bases not matched to a gene. The CDR3 reads CAWTAGGTGQYF. Here the CDR3 DNA reads TGTGCCTGGACGGCCGGTGGGACAGGGCAGTATTTT.

This chain connects TRBV18 to TRBJ1-3; D remains unclear. Trimming cost V 0 bases and J 0 bases, with 9 bases left between them. Germline CDR1 KGHSH, CDR2 LQKENI. The CDR3 is made up of 16 amino acids. Written as DNA, the CDR3 is TGTGCCAGCTCACCACCACAGCTTGGCTCTGGAAACACCATATATTTT. Translation gives CASSPPQLGSGNTIYF.

The genes are TRBV7-9 and TRBJ2-4; D may be TRBD1 (5 bases). The V gene lost 1 base and the J gene lost 3 bases, with 7 bases spanning the gap. This CDR3 contains 14 residues. Germline V gives CDR1 SEHNR, CDR2 FQNEAQ (reference sequence). CDR3 amino acids: CASSLGQGKNIQYF. The CDR3 bases are TGTGCCAGCAGCTTAGGGCAGGGCAAAAACATTCAGTACTTC.

A few counts support this clone. V usage is TRBV12-1 and J usage is TRBJ2-5; the table's TRBD2 call for D was not verified on the DNA. TRBV12-1 is noted as a pseudogene. The CDR3 sequence is 11 residues long. The CDR3 spells CASTLSGTQYF. The CDR3 DNA follows: TGTGCCAGCACTTTGTCCGGGACCCAGTACTTC.

The CDR3 region is CASTRGDRGIQPQHF. CDR3 nucleotides: TGTGCCAGCACCAGGGGGGACAGGGGGATTCAGCCCCAGCATTTT. This chain joins TRBV28 and TRBJ1-5; 11 bases are a match to TRBD1. The CDR3 has 15 amino acids. Germline assignment: CDR1 MDHEN and CDR2 SYDVKM. The trim removed 7 bases at V and 6 bases at J, leaving 8 bases unmatched.

The V call is TRBV23-1, the J call TRBJ2-1; 11 bases match TRBD2. TRBV23-1 qualifies as an ORF whose function is uncertain. Trimming removed 2 bases from V and 0 bases from J; junction bases left unmatched: 12. The CDR3 loop spans 20 amino acids. The CDR3, as DNA: TGCGCCAGCAGTCAACATATAGAACTAGCGGGAGAGAGCTCCTACAATGAGCAGTTCTTC. Encoded protein: CASSQHIELAGESSYNEQFF.

The rearrangement links TRBV30 to TRBJ2-7, with a tentative D call TRBD2 (6 bases). CDR3 size: 13 residues. Between the trimmed V and J ends, which lost 3 bases and 5 bases, there was a span of 14 bases. Germline values: CDR1 GTSNPN, CDR2 SVGIG (reference sequence). CDR3 loop: CAWRPEGGHEQYF. The CDR3 DNA follows: TGTGCCTGGAGACCGGAGGGAGGACACGAGCAGTACTTC.

V and J are TRBV28 and TRBJ1-5; D is ambiguous. Germline V gives CDR1 MDHEN, CDR2 SYDVKM. The CDR3 covers 12 residues. The CDR3: CAARGSNQPQHF. As DNA, the CDR3 is TGTGCGGCTCGTGGTAGCAATCAGCCCCAGCATTTT.

V is TRBV21-1 and J is TRBJ2-5; the table gives TRBD1 as D, unverified against the DNA. TRBV21-1 is labeled a pseudogene. CDR3 length: 16 residues. The CDR3 DNA is TGTGCCAGCAGCAACCGGGACAGGAGCTGCCAAGAGACCCAGTACTTC. Amino acid sequence: CASSNRDRSCQETQYF.

V gene TRBV11-1 combines with J gene TRBJ1-3, with a weak D call TRBD1 (6 bases). V lost 3 bases, J lost 0 bases, and 9 bases lay in between. The length of the CDR3 is 15 residues. Germline V CDR1 and CDR2: SGHAT, FQDESV (reference sequence). In nucleotides, the CDR3 is TGTGCCAGCAGCTTTCGGGACACCTCTGGAAACACCATATATTTT. Translating it yields CASSFRDTSGNTIYF.

In this sample, this clone turned up a few times. CDR3 coding DNA: TGTGCCAGCAGTGAAGATCGGAGTGCTGAAGCTTTCTTT. Residues: CASSEDRSAEAFF. The chain recombines TRBV6-1 with TRBJ1-1; D is undetermined. The CDR3 consists of 13 residues. CDR1 is MNHNS, CDR2 SASEGT, per germline. Trimming removed 1 base from V and 6 bases from J, with 9 bases in between.

The sample holds one count of this clone. The chain has TRBV11-2 and TRBJ2-4, with 7 bases lining up with TRBD2. Per germline, CDR1 SGHAT and CDR2 FQNNGV. The CDR3 runs 14 residues. The V segment lost 4 bases and the J segment 8 bases; nucleotides outside the gene matches: 8. CDR3 sequence: CASSSRLAGDIQYF. The CDR3 DNA sequence: TGTGCCAGCAGCTCCCGACTAGCCGGGGACATTCAGTACTTC. Using reference TRBV11-2 and TRBJ2-4 for the parts outside the CDR3, the full variable domain is EAGVAQSPRYKIIEKRQSVAFWCNPISGHATLYWYQQILGQGPKLLIQFQNNGVVDDSQLPKDRFSAERLKGVDSTLKIQPAKLEDSAVYLCASSSRLAGDIQYFGAGTRLSVL.

As concerns this clone: Other DNA sequences in this specimen translate into the identical CDR3. The CDR3 is CASSFSSTDTQYF. The CDR3 DNA sequence: TGCGCCAGCAGCTTCTCTAGCACAGATACGCAGTATTTT. The chain joins TRBV5-1 to TRBJ2-3, with D hard to call. The CDR3 is 13 amino acids. Trimming stripped 2 bases from V and 0 bases from J, with 4 bases between. The germline V gene has CDR1 SGHRS and CDR2 YFSETQ.

This clone was observed a single time. The rearrangement uses TRBV6-1 and TRBJ1-6, with D possibly TRBD1 on 5 matching bases. Germline CDR1 MNHNS, CDR2 SASEGT. The CDR3 covers 14 residues. V was trimmed by 6 bases and J by 8 bases, leaving 14 bases between them. The CDR3 coding sequence is TGTGCCAGCAGGGGCTCGGACATCCATTCACCCCTCCACTTT. It yields the protein CASRGSDIHSPLHF.

This clone was recorded a few times. This chain connects TRBV7-3 to TRBJ2-1; 10 positions agree with TRBD1. This CDR3 spans 15 amino acids. Germline CDR1 SGHTA, CDR2 FQGTGA. V shed 3 bases, J shed 10 bases, and the junction held 9 bases outside the gene matches. The CDR3 sequence: CASSFGGDRGREQFF. The CDR3 DNA reads as TGTGCCAGCAGCTTTGGGGGGGACAGGGGTCGGGAGCAGTTCTTC.

This clone has just one count. V gene TRBV15 combines with J gene TRBJ2-1, with TRBD1 matching 9 bases. This CDR3 is 15 amino acids long. V trimming: 5 bases; J trimming: 4 bases; junction bases outside the gene matches: 6. Germline V gene sequence: CDR1 LNHNV, CDR2 YYDKDF (reference sequence). In DNA form, the CDR3 reads TGTGCCACCAGCTCCCGGGACAGGGCGTACAATGAGCAGTTCTTC. This encodes CATSSRDRAYNEQFF.

V gene TRBV10-1 combines with J gene TRBJ2-5, with 11 positions matching TRBD1. J was trimmed by 4 bases and V by 5 bases; bases with no gene match: 3. This CDR3 is 14 amino acids long. Germline-derived CDR1 and CDR2 are WNHNN and SYGVQD (reference sequence). This chain's CDR3 is CASSSGQGGETQYF. The CDR3 nucleotides read TGCGCCAGCAGTTCGGGACAGGGGGGAGAGACCCAGTACTTC.

The chain combines TRBV4-2 with TRBJ2-7; perhaps TRBD2 as D (5 bases). The CDR3 loop spans 16 amino acids. The germline CDR1 and CDR2 sequences are LGHNA and YNFKEQ. V lost 0 bases and J 4 bases, leaving 16 bases between the germline ends. The CDR3 coding sequence is TGTGCCAGCAGCCAAGATCAGATGGGAGCCGGGTACGAGCAGTACTTC. Its translation is CASSQDQMGAGYEQYF.